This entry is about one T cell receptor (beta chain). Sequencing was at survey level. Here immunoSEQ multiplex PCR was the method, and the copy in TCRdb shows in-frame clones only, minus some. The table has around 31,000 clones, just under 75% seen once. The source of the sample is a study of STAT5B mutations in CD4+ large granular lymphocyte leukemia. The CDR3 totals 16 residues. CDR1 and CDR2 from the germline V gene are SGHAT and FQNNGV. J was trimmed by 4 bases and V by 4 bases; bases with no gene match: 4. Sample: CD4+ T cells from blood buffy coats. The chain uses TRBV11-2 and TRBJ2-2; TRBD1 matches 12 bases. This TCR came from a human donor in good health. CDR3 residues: CASSYRDRGLTGELFF. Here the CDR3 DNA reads TGTGCCAGCAGCTATCGGGACAGGGGGCTCACCGGGGAGCTGTTTTTT.